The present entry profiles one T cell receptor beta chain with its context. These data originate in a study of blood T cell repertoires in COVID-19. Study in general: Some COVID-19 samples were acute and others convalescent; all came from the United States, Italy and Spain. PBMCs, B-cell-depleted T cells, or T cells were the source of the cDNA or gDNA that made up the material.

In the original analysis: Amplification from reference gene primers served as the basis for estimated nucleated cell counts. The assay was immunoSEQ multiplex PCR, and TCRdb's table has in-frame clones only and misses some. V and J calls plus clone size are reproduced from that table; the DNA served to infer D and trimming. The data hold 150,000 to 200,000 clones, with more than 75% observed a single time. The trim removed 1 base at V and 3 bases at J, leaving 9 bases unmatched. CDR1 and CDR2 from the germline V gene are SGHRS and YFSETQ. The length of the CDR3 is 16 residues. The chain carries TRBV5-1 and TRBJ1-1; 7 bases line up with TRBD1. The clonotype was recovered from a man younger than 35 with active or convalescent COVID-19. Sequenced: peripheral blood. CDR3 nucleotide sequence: TGCGCCAGCAGCTTGTCACAGGGGCGATTCGACACTGAAGCTTTCTTT. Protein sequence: CASSLSQGRFDTEAFF. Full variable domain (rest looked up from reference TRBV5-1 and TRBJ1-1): KAGVTQTPRYLIKTRGQQVTLSCSPISGHRSVSWYQQTPGQGLQFLFEYFSETQRNKGNFPGRFSGRQFSNSRSEMNVSTLELGDSALYLCASSLSQGRFDTEAFFGQGTRLTVV.